Below, one T cell receptor beta chain is given with its context. It lacks a known antigen. Base qualities are missing; no much larger clone stands one base away. The sample originates from a study of blood T cell repertoires in COVID-19 (dated by TCRdb to the early 2020s). In the study overall: The collaborator samples originated in the United States, Italy and Spain and spanned the acute and convalescent phases of COVID-19. The material from the prospective study consisted of cDNA or gDNA derived from T cells, B-cell-depleted T cells, or PBMCs. Subjects who had been exposed to COVID-19, were actively infected with it, or had recovered from it provided the deeply sampled blood TCRbeta repertoires that made up the dataset. The repertoires were released in a freely available public database intended as a resource for research on the immune response to SARS-CoV-2. Samples came from the ongoing ImmuneRACE study (first 160 participants) plus 1,254 subjects from 6 global collaborators. Nearly every sample came with metadata listing a de-identified subject ID, COVID-19 status, age in years and sex. Where available, HLA class I and class II types were taken from metadata supplied by the sample provider and were not determined by assay-based typing.

Trimming removed 5 bases from V and 2 bases from J; the gene matches leave 2 bases unexplained. Spanning cysteine to phenylalanine, the CDR3 consists of 13 amino acids. Only the CDR3 part of the read is kept: 39 bases, read in frame from the first base. The germline V gene provides CDR1 SGHTA and CDR2 FQGNSA. The immunoSEQ Assay, a bias-controlled multiplex PCR, was used to amplify TCRbeta CDR3 regions from genomic DNA. The study's own analysis went as follows. Within the assay, amplification of reference gene primers was used to estimate how many nucleated cells each sample contained. To quantify the absolute abundance of each unique TCRbeta CDR3 rearrangement, sequence reads were collapsed and filtered. For each sample, productive Simpson clonality was calculated by taking the square root of Simpson's diversity index across productive rearrangements. TCRdb carries this immuneACCESS record with in-frame sequences only. Its versions omit some clonotypes, under half of them owing to an unresolved V gene in the studies checked, with the rest unexplained. That table is the source of V, J and clone size, and D and trimming were worked out from the DNA. The sample has just over 300,000 clones on record, 89% of them singletons. The ten biggest clones cover over 1.5% of the sample.

On the study overall, not on this receptor specifically: The amount of clinical and demographic metadata varied by source and participant and was provided uncurated.

One collaborating source in Seattle enrolled patients during active infection and followed them longitudinally through the course of disease. Each collaborating institution followed its own protocols to collect whole blood in K2EDTA tubes. For TCRbeta analysis, collaborator samples were shipped as frozen whole blood, as isolated PBMCs, or as DNA extracted from either sample type. This receptor was taken from a woman aged 30 to 39 with COVID-19, enrolled during active disease. Material: peripheral blood. The chain was built from TRBV7-2 and TRBJ2-5; 7 of the junction bases match TRBD1. The CDR3 corresponds to CASSGGQQETQYF. The sequence in DNA is TGTGCCAGCAGCGGGGGACAGCAAGAGACCCAGTACTTC. With all but the CDR3 taken from the reference TRBV7-2 and TRBJ2-5 genes, the full variable domain is: GAGVSQSPSNKVTEKGKDVELRCDPISGHTALYWYRQSLGQGLEFLIYFQGNSAPDKSGLPSDRFSAERTGGSVSTLTIQRTQQEDSAVYLCASSGGQQETQYFGPGTRLLVL.